This TCR beta chain originates from a study of shared clonotypes between healthy human individuals. CDR1 is SGHRS and CDR2 is YFSETQ in the germline V gene. This CDR3 has 14 amino acids. V lost 0 bases, J lost 5 bases, and 10 bases lay in between. The authors divided CD4+ cells into CD45RA+ naive and CD45RA-negative memory subsets. The table came from immunoSEQ multiplex PCR; TCRdb's copy has only in-frame clones and leaves some out. The sample records approximately 1,000,000 clones, 70% to 80% being singletons. Worth noting for this clone: Other DNA sequences of this sample code for an identical CDR3.

The source material was memory CD4+ T cells from PBMCs. Subset noted: CD45RA-negative fraction. This TCR derives from a man aged 18-30 years in good health. Some clones in this sample may be carry-over from other donors' samples. The chain links TRBV5-1 to TRBJ2-3; D is perhaps TRBD2 (6 bases). The CDR3 DNA follows: TGCGCCAGCAGCTTGGCGGGGGTGGGAGATACGCAGTATTTT. The encoded protein is CASSLAGVGDTQYF.